A single sample gave rise to the 25 T cell receptor beta chains below, sequenced in a study of cytomegalovirus exposure and HLA in healthy donors. The study ran its PCR with 60 Vbeta and 13 Jbeta primers. Some clones are missing from TCRdb's copy, which holds only in-frame ones; the method was immunoSEQ multiplex PCR. The repertoire consists of about 120,000 clones, with 81% occurring once and the leading ten covering about 2%. The sequencing sample was made of PBMCs. The receptors originated from a middle-aged woman in good health and CMV-seronegative.

The chain couples TRBV5-6 to TRBJ2-3; D gene unclear. The germline V and J ends were trimmed by 2 bases and 5 bases, with 3 bases remaining between them. Germline V gene sequence: CDR1 SGHDT, CDR2 YYEEEE. This CDR3 has 11 residues. The CDR3 loop is CASSFQDTQYF. CDR3 sequence (DNA): TGTGCCAGCAGCTTTCAAGATACGCAGTATTTT.

The chain links TRBV2 to TRBJ2-5; 9 bases line up with TRBD2. From germline, CDR1 is SNHLY and CDR2 FYNNEI. The CDR3 totals 16 residues. V lost 6 bases, J lost 6 bases, and 14 bases stayed unmatched. The CDR3 bases are TGTGCCAGCAGGCAGGGCCCCTCAGCGGGAGGAAAGACCCAGTACTTC. This sequence encodes CASRQGPSAGGKTQYF.

The V and J genes are TRBV27 and TRBJ2-1; a weak D match, TRBD2 (6 bases). Germline V lookup: CDR1 MNHEY, CDR2 SMNVEV (reference sequence). CDR3 length: 14 amino acids. Between the trimmed V and J ends, which lost 8 bases and 6 bases, there was a span of 17 bases. The CDR3 DNA reads as TGTGCCAGCTCCCATGGGGCGGGACCCAATGAGCAGTTCTTC. Amino acids: CASSHGAGPNEQFF.

The chain joins TRBV7-9 to TRBJ1-2, with 7 positions matching TRBD1. The junction had 8 bases not matched to a gene; V was cut back by 4 bases and J by 0 bases. CDR1 and CDR2 (germline): SEHNR, FQNEAQ (reference sequence). This CDR3 is built from 16 residues. The CDR3 bases are TGTGCCAGCAGCTCCGACAGGGCCCCAACTAACTATGGCTACACCTTC. This gives the protein CASSSDRAPTNYGYTF.

The chain combines TRBV7-2 with TRBJ2-1; D possibly corresponds to TRBD1 (5 bases). V gave up 0 bases and J gave up 4 bases, with 7 bases separating them. In germline, CDR1 is SGHTA, CDR2 FQGNSA. This CDR3 region has 14 residues. This CDR3 is CASSLAQGYNEQFF. Here the CDR3 DNA reads TGTGCCAGCAGCTTAGCGCAGGGTTACAATGAGCAGTTCTTC.

This clone was seen more than once but under ten times. This chain links TRBV5-6 with TRBJ1-1; perhaps TRBD1 as D (5 bases). Between the trimmed V and J ends, which lost 0 bases and 6 bases, there was a span of 12 bases. The CDR3 is 14 residues long. Germline-derived CDR1 and CDR2 are SGHDT and YYEEEE. The CDR3 loop is CASSLVGQGPEAFF. In DNA form, the CDR3 reads TGTGCCAGCAGCTTGGTTGGCCAGGGTCCTGAAGCTTTCTTT. The full variable domain, its missing parts supplied by reference TRBV5-6 and TRBJ1-1, is DAGVTQSPTHLIKTRGQQVTLRCSPKSGHDTVSWYQQALGQGPQFIFQYYEEEERQRGNFPDRFSGHQFPNYSSELNVNALLLGDSALYLCASSLVGQGPEAFFGQGTRLTVV.

The V call is TRBV30, the J call TRBJ1-5; a weak D match, TRBD1 (6 bases). Germline-derived CDR1 and CDR2 are GTSNPN and SVGIG (reference sequence). The CDR3 runs 16 residues. Trimming removed 0 bases from V and 2 bases from J, with 14 bases in between. CDR3: CAWSVRRGGGNQPQHF. In DNA form, the CDR3 reads TGTGCCTGGAGTGTACGCAGGGGAGGGGGCAATCAGCCCCAGCATTTT.

The rearrangement uses TRBV7-3 and TRBJ2-1; 7 nucleotides match TRBD1. The CDR3 is 14 residues long. V was pared by 5 bases and J by 4 bases, with 5 bases of the junction left unmatched. The germline CDR1 and CDR2 sequences are SGHTA and FQGTGA. In DNA, the CDR3 is TGTGCCAGCAGCCCCGGGACAGCTTACAATGAGCAGTTCTTC. Translation gives CASSPGTAYNEQFF.

The chain combines TRBV7-8 with TRBJ1-2, with 7 bases lining up with TRBD1. The CDR3 runs 14 residues. The germline V gene has CDR1 SGHVS and CDR2 FQNEAQ. After removal of 5 bases from V and 3 bases from J, the junction contained 6 bases not matched to a gene. CDR3 sequence (DNA): TGTGCCAGCAGCATGGGGACAGCCCACTATGGCTACACCTTC. Translated, it gives CASSMGTAHYGYTF.

For the CDR3, the DNA is TGTGCCAGCAGCTTAGCAGGGGGCGGGAGCACTGAAGCTTTCTTT. Protein: CASSLAGGGSTEAFF. V and J are TRBV11-2 and TRBJ1-1; 8 bases line up with TRBD1. This CDR3 comprises 15 residues. Losses at the gene ends were 1 base for V and 4 bases for J; bases not matched to a gene: 5. The germline CDR1 and CDR2 sequences are SGHAT and FQNNGV. The complete variable domain, with remaining parts taken from reference TRBV11-2 and TRBJ1-1, reads EAGVAQSPRYKIIEKRQSVAFWCNPISGHATLYWYQQILGQGPKLLIQFQNNGVVDDSQLPKDRFSAERLKGVDSTLKIQPAKLEDSAVYLCASSLAGGGSTEAFFGQGTRLTVV.

V usage is TRBV18 and J usage is TRBJ2-4; TRBD2 aligns across 7 bases. Germline assignment: CDR1 KGHSH and CDR2 LQKENI. CDR3 length equals 15 residues. The J segment lost 8 bases and the V segment lost 3 bases, leaving 10 bases of the junction unmatched. Written as DNA, the CDR3 is TGTGCCAGCTCACCGAGTCTAGGGAGGGTAGACATTCAGTACTTC. Amino acids: CASSPSLGRVDIQYF.

The chain links TRBV10-3 to TRBJ1-4, with D tentatively TRBD1 (5 bases). Germline loops: CDR1 ENHRY, CDR2 SYGVKD. The V and J ends lost 3 bases and 6 bases respectively, with 8 bases between them. This CDR3 is built from 13 residues. The CDR3 coding sequence is TGTGCCATCAGTGAACAGGCGGATGAAAAACTGTTTTTT. Translation: CAISEQADEKLFF.

The rearrangement links TRBV5-1 to TRBJ1-2; 8 bases fit TRBD1. Germline V gives CDR1 SGHRS, CDR2 YFSETQ. The CDR3 is made up of 15 amino acids. J lost 6 bases, V lost 7 bases, and 14 bases had no gene match. Here the CDR3 DNA reads TGCGCCAGCGGCAGACAGGGGTTCGACGGGGATGGCTACACCTTC. Translating gives CASGRQGFDGDGYTF.

The chain uses TRBV19 and TRBJ1-5, with TRBD1 matching over 8 bases. The ends lost 6 bases at V and 4 bases at J; junction bases unmatched: 5. The CDR3 has 14 residues. Germline CDR1 LNHDA, CDR2 SQIVND (reference sequence). CDR3 nucleotides: TGTGCCAGTAGGGACCGACAGGGGAATCAGCCCCAGCATTTT. Encoded protein: CASRDRQGNQPQHF.

Concerning this clone: Germline is not matched at one junction end, which may reflect a read error. This chain connects TRBV5-1 to TRBJ2-1; 7 bases are a match to TRBD2. The germline gives CDR1 SGHRS, CDR2 YFSETQ. The CDR3 length is 15 residues. The CDR3 here is CASNLVSSGNNEQFF. Written as DNA, the CDR3 is TGCGCCAGCAACTTGGTGTCTAGCGGAAACAATGAGCAGTTCTTC.

The sample holds a few counts of this clone. This rearrangement joins TRBV6-1 to TRBJ1-1; the D gene is possibly TRBD1 (5 bases). V was clipped by 3 bases and J by 4 bases, with 9 bases between them. This CDR3 spans 13 amino acids. The germline V gene has CDR1 MNHNS and CDR2 SASEGT. The CDR3 DNA is TGTGCCAGCAGTGATTGGGGGGGCACTGAAGCTTTCTTT. Translation gives CASSDWGGTEAFF.

The gene calls are TRBV27 and TRBJ2-7; D possibly corresponds to TRBD1 (6 bases). Germline V gene sequence: CDR1 MNHEY, CDR2 SMNVEV (reference sequence). This CDR3 contains 14 residues. The V end lost 3 bases, the J end lost 3 bases, and 12 bases lay between the germline ends. CDR3: CASSFSTGNYEQYF. The DNA for the CDR3 is TGTGCCAGCAGTTTTAGTACAGGGAACTACGAGCAGTACTTC.

This clone was observed a single time. The rearrangement links TRBV9 to TRBJ2-7; D is possibly TRBD2 (7 bases). This CDR3 has 15 amino acids. V was shortened by 4 bases and J by 4 bases, with 18 bases between the two germline ends. Germline V CDR1 and CDR2: SGDLS, YYNGEE. For the CDR3, the DNA is TGTGCCAGCAGCCCCACGGGGGGCCCTATGTACGAGCAGTACTTC. As protein: CASSPTGGPMYEQYF.

V and J are TRBV30 and TRBJ2-5, with D tentatively TRBD1 (6 bases). Germline CDR1 and CDR2: GTSNPN and SVGIG (reference sequence). The CDR3 runs to 13 residues. Trimming left V 4 bases short and J 2 bases short, with 11 bases between. DNA of the CDR3: TGTGCCTGGAACCCGGACAGACAAGAGACCCAGTACTTC. Protein sequence: CAWNPDRQETQYF.

The chain recombines TRBV7-8 with TRBJ1-1; no reliable D call. The germline gives CDR1 SGHVS, CDR2 FQNEAQ. V shed 5 bases and J shed 0 bases, with 10 bases lying between them. There are 14 residues in the CDR3. CDR3 loop: CASSIRHLNTEAFF. CDR3 bases: TGTGCCAGCAGCATACGACACCTGAACACTGAAGCTTTCTTT.

This clone appeared a single time. This chain connects TRBV19 to TRBJ1-5, with 10 bases lining up with TRBD1. The ends lost 6 bases at V and 5 bases at J; junction bases unmatched: 7. In germline, CDR1 is LNHDA, CDR2 SQIVND (reference sequence). This CDR3 contains 15 residues. CDR3 sequence reads: CASRDRGGGYQPQHF. DNA for the CDR3: TGTGCCAGTAGGGACAGGGGGGGAGGATATCAGCCCCAGCATTTT.

By frequency in the sample, this clone is medium-sized. The CDR3, as DNA: TGTGCCAGCAGCAATTCGGGGGATTGGTCCTACGAGCAGTACTTC. The encoded protein is CASSNSGDWSYEQYF. V usage is TRBV6-6 and J usage is TRBJ2-7; TRBD2 is a possible D gene (6 bases). This CDR3 comprises 15 residues. Trimming removed 6 bases at V and 1 base at J, with 16 bases between. Per germline, CDR1 MNHNY and CDR2 SVGAGI (reference sequence).

This clone came up once. This rearrangement joins TRBV28 to TRBJ2-4, with 7 bases aligning to TRBD1. Germline CDR1 MDHEN, CDR2 SYDVKM. Trimming took 8 bases from V and 3 from J; bases not matched to a gene: 10. This CDR3 spans 15 amino acids. This CDR3 reads CASLYRGGDKNIQYF. Here the CDR3 DNA reads TGTGCCAGCCTCTACCGAGGGGGCGACAAAAACATTCAGTACTTC. Variable domain in full (rest from reference TRBV28 and TRBJ2-4): DVKVTQSSRYLVKRTGEKVFLECVQDMDHENMFWYRQDPGLGLRLIYFSYDVKMKEKGDIPEGYSVSREKKERFSLILESASTNQTSMYLCASLYRGGDKNIQYFGAGTRLSVL.

The chain links TRBV25-1 to TRBJ1-3; 8 nucleotides agree with TRBD1. Germline V lookup: CDR1 MGHDK, CDR2 SYGVNS. The CDR3 totals 15 residues. V shed 5 bases and J 3 bases; nucleotides not matched to a gene: 6. The CDR3 bases are TGTGCCAGCAGTCTTCAGGGGGCAATTGGAAACACCATATATTTT. Translation gives CASSLQGAIGNTIYF.

The chain has TRBV2 and TRBJ1-1; D call uncertain. The CDR3 totals 12 residues. V lost 5 bases and J 7 bases, leaving 11 bases between the germline ends. The germline gives CDR1 SNHLY, CDR2 FYNNEI. In DNA form, the CDR3 reads TGTGCCAGCAGTTCAGGCAAATTTGAAGCTTTCTTT. It encodes CASSSGKFEAFF. The full variable domain, its missing parts supplied by reference TRBV2 and TRBJ1-1, is EPEVTQTPSHQVTQMGQEVILRCVPISNHLYFYWYRQILGQKVEFLVSFYNNEISEKSEIFDDQFSVERPDGSNFTLKIRSTKLEDSAMYFCASSSGKFEAFFGQGTRLTVV.